A single sample gave rise to the 10 T cell receptor beta chains below, sequenced in a study of T cell changes during pregnancy in multiple sclerosis. The repertoire was sequenced with immunoSEQ multiplex PCR; TCRdb's copy has only in-frame clones and lacks some. The profile shows about 100,000 clones, 92% of them singletons. This sample comprised peripheral blood, obtained after pregnancy. The receptors were gathered from a female donor with multiple sclerosis, enrolled in a pregnancy study.

The chain is built from TRBV5-5 and TRBJ1-6, with a weak D call TRBD1 (5 bases). V was clipped by 4 bases and J by 15 bases, with 14 bases between them. This CDR3 region has 12 residues. The V gene's germline CDR1 is SGHKS and CDR2 YYEKEE (reference sequence). Here the CDR3 DNA reads TGTGCCAGCAGCCTAAATCAGGGCGGCCTCCACTTT. It translates to CASSLNQGGLHF.

V is TRBV7-8 and J is TRBJ1-4; unclear D gene. Germline CDR1 and CDR2: SGHVS and FQNEAQ. The CDR3 covers 13 residues. V was trimmed by 3 bases and J by 8 bases, leaving 10 bases between them. The CDR3 DNA reads TGTGCCAGCAGCTTGCCTTTGGGCGAAAAACTGTTTTTT. Translating it yields CASSLPLGEKLFF.

The genes are TRBV7-2 and TRBJ2-7; D perhaps matches TRBD1 (6 bases). V was pared by 0 bases and J by 7 bases, with 7 bases between. The CDR3 runs to 12 residues. The germline CDR1 and CDR2 sequences are SGHTA and FQGNSA. Written as DNA, the CDR3 is TGTGCCAGCAGCTTAGCGCAGGGGGAGCAGTACTTC. This encodes CASSLAQGEQYF. Full variable domain (missing parts from reference TRBV7-2 and TRBJ2-7): GAGVSQSPSNKVTEKGKDVELRCDPISGHTALYWYRQSLGQGLEFLIYFQGNSAPDKSGLPSDRFSAERTGGSVSTLTIQRTQQEDSAVYLCASSLAQGEQYFGPGTRLTVT.

This chain uses TRBV4-3 with TRBJ2-5; D perhaps matches TRBD2 (6 bases). Germline V gene sequence: CDR1 LGHNA, CDR2 YSLEER. Trimming removed 0 bases from V and 5 bases from J, with 22 bases in between. The CDR3 is 18 amino acids. Here the CDR3 DNA reads TGCGCCAGCAGCCAAGATTTTTTCAAGGATTTTCGGGGGGAGACCCAGTACTTC. It translates to CASSQDFFKDFRGETQYF.

The V gene is TRBV27, the J gene TRBJ1-1; D is possibly TRBD1 (6 bases). Germline CDR1 reads MNHEY; CDR2 reads SMNVEV (reference sequence). CDR3 length equals 14 residues. Trimming cost V 3 bases and J 1 base, with 9 bases left between them. CDR3 nucleotides: TGTGCCAGCAGTTTTTGGGGACAGAACACTGAAGCTTTCTTT. Translation: CASSFWGQNTEAFF.

This clone appeared a single time. The V gene is TRBV6-1, the J gene TRBJ2-2; possibly TRBD1 for D (5 bases). The CDR3 loop spans 15 amino acids. Trimming shortened V by 4 bases and J by 6 bases, and 15 bases separated the two germline ends. CDR1 and CDR2 (germline): MNHNS, SASEGT. The CDR3 region is CASSAAHRTAGELFF. The DNA for the CDR3 is TGTGCCAGCAGTGCTGCTCACAGGACGGCCGGGGAGCTGTTTTTT.

J is TRBJ1-5 and V is TRBV18; perhaps TRBD1 as D (6 bases). CDR3 length: 14 amino acids. Germline values: CDR1 KGHSH, CDR2 LQKENI. Deletions cut 4 bases from V and 5 bases from J, with 12 bases between. The CDR3 nucleotides read TGTGCCAGCTCACAACAGGGTTTCGATCAGCCCCAGCATTTT. Amino acids: CASSQQGFDQPQHF. Full variable domain (rest looked up from reference TRBV18 and TRBJ1-5): NAGVMQNPRHLVRRRGQEARLRCSPMKGHSHVYWYRQLPEEGLKFMVYLQKENIIDESGMPKERFSAEFPKEGPSILRIQQVVRGDSAAYFCASSQQGFDQPQHFGDGTRLSIL.

In the case of this clone: One junction end does not reproduce the germline sequence, and a read error may be involved. V gene TRBV6-1 combines with J gene TRBJ1-5; TRBD1 agrees at 7 bases. This CDR3 comprises 15 residues. Germline lookup yields CDR1 MNHNS and CDR2 SASEGT. The CDR3 spells CASREGGLSNQPQHF. The CDR3 coding sequence is TGTGCCAGCAGGGAAGGGGGCTTAAGCAATCAGCCCCAGCATTTT.

This clone is a singleton in its sample. V usage is TRBV6-6 and J usage is TRBJ2-7; tentatively, D is TRBD1 (6 bases). Germline lookup yields CDR1 MNHNY and CDR2 SVGAGI (reference sequence). The CDR3 consists of 16 residues. Trimming removed 2 bases from V and 5 bases from J, with 19 bases in between. The CDR3 nucleotides read TGTGCCAGCAGTTACCCGACACGGACAGTTAGTAACGAGCAGTACTTC. Protein sequence: CASSYPTRTVSNEQYF.

Written as DNA, the CDR3 is TGCGCCAGCAGCCAATTGGCGGGGGGGCGAACAGATACGCAGTATTTT. Translation gives CASSQLAGGRTDTQYF. V and J are TRBV4-3 and TRBJ2-3; 9 positions agree with TRBD2. The CDR3 loop spans 16 amino acids. With 2 bases clipped from V and 3 bases from J, the junction kept 6 bases outside the gene matches. Germline V lookup: CDR1 LGHNA, CDR2 YSLEER.